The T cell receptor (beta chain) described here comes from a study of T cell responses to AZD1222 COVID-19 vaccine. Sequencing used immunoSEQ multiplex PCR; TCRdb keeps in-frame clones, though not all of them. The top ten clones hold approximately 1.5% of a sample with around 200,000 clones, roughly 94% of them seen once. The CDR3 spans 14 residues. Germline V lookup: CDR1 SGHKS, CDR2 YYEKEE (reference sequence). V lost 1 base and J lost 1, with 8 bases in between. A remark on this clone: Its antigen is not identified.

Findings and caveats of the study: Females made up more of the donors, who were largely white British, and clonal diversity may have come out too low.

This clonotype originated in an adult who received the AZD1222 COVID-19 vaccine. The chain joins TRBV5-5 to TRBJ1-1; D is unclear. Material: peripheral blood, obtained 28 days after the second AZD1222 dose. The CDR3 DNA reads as TGTGCCAGCAGCTTGAGAAACTCGAACACTGAAGCTTTCTTT. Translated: CASSLRNSNTEAFF.